Listed here are 19 T cell receptor beta chains from one sample, sequenced in a study of CD8+ T cells in alopecia areata. Noted treatment: oral pan-JAK inhibitor, 5-10 mg twice daily. Investigators isolated RNA and reverse transcribed it into cDNA to act as the sequencing template. Repertoires were generated with immunoSEQ multiplex PCR, while TCRdb's copy carries only in-frame clones and drops some. The sample includes roughly 200,000 clones, around two fifths seen only once; the top ten take 0.45% to 0.55%. The sequencing here drew on CD4+ T cells sorted from blood, taken at roughly week 30, from a patient treated with tofacitinib. Every receptor here comes from a human donor with alopecia areata.

The genes are TRBV14 and TRBJ2-1; D unclear. Germline assignment: CDR1 SGHDN and CDR2 FVKESK. V was shortened by 0 bases and J by 4 bases, with 10 bases between the two germline ends. This CDR3 is built from 15 residues. The CDR3, as DNA: TGTGCCAGCAGCCAAGAGGGTAGTGGGTACAATGAGCAGTTCTTC. This sequence encodes CASSQEGSGYNEQFF. The variable domain in full, with the rest retrieved from reference TRBV14 and TRBJ2-1, is EAGVTQFPSHSVIEKGQTVTLRCDPISGHDNLYWYRRVMGKEIKFLLHFVKESKQDESGMPNNRFLAERTGGTYSTLKVQPAELEDSGVYFCASSQEGSGYNEQFFGPGTRLTVL.

This clone has just one count. This chain uses TRBV7-3 with TRBJ2-6, with 7 bases aligning to TRBD2. CDR3 length: 18 residues. The germline CDR1 and CDR2 sequences are SGHTA and FQGTGA. V gave up 5 bases and J gave up 0 bases; unmatched junction bases: 10. CDR3 nucleotide sequence: TGTGCCAGCAGCCCTCGGGGGGTCAGCCTCTCTGGGGCCAACGTCCTGACTTTC. As protein: CASSPRGVSLSGANVLTF.

This chain connects TRBV5-1 to TRBJ2-4; D is possibly TRBD2 (6 bases). This CDR3 is built from 15 residues. CDR1 and CDR2 from the germline V gene are SGHRS and YFSETQ. With 0 bases removed from V and 15 bases from J, the gap between germline ends came to 22 bases. In DNA form, the CDR3 reads TGCGCCAGCAGCTTGGTAGGGAGCGGGCAGGGAGCTTGGTACTTC. Encoded protein: CASSLVGSGQGAWYF.

This clone was seen only a few times. The chain joins TRBV2 to TRBJ1-5; TRBD1 is a possible D gene (5 bases). The CDR3 extends over 15 amino acids. Trimming removed 3 bases at V and 7 bases at J, with 16 bases between. CDR1 and CDR2 (germline): SNHLY, FYNNEI. CDR3 protein: CASSEQPRVGQPQHF. The CDR3 bases are TGTGCCAGCAGTGAGCAACCCAGGGTTGGACAGCCCCAGCATTTT.

There are a few counts of this clone. The rearrangement links TRBV14 to TRBJ1-1, with D unclear. Germline loops: CDR1 SGHDN, CDR2 FVKESK. The CDR3 totals 13 residues. V was trimmed by 4 bases and J by 0 bases, leaving 6 bases between them. CDR3 DNA sequence: TGTGCCAGCAGCCGCGGACTGAACACTGAAGCTTTCTTT. Translating it yields CASSRGLNTEAFF.

Only a few counts were recorded for this clone. The chain joins TRBV12-5 to TRBJ2-7; 7 nucleotides line up with TRBD1. This CDR3 spans 15 amino acids. Trimming at V came to 5 bases and at J to 4 bases, leaving 11 bases not matched to a gene. The germline gives CDR1 LGHNT, CDR2 FRNRAP. This chain's CDR3 is CASGPQTGTYYEQYF. DNA for the CDR3: TGTGCTAGTGGTCCCCAGACAGGGACCTATTACGAGCAGTACTTC. Drawing the rest from reference TRBV12-5 and TRBJ2-7, the complete variable domain is DARVTQTPRHKVTEMGQEVTMRCQPILGHNTVFWYRQTMMQGLELLAYFRNRAPLDDSGMPKDRFSAEMPDATLATLKIQPSEPRDSAVYFCASGPQTGTYYEQYFGPGTRLTVT.

V usage is TRBV2 and J usage is TRBJ1-5; the match to TRBD1 covers 9 bases. Trimming cost V 5 bases and J 4 bases; bases outside gene matches: 6. Germline V gene lookup returns CDR1 SNHLY and CDR2 FYNNEI. CDR3 size: 15 residues. CDR3 protein: CASSQHRGPNQPQHF. The DNA for the CDR3 is TGTGCCAGCAGTCAACACAGGGGGCCGAATCAGCCCCAGCATTTT.

The V call is TRBV20-1, the J call TRBJ1-2, with a tentative D call TRBD1 (5 bases). Germline V lookup: CDR1 DFQATT, CDR2 SNEGSKA (reference sequence). V was trimmed by 6 bases and J by 13 bases, leaving 12 bases between them. The CDR3 loop spans 9 amino acids. CDR3 amino acids: CSAPDGGTF. The CDR3 DNA is TGCAGTGCACCGGACGGGGGCACCTTC.

V usage is TRBV29-1 and J usage is TRBJ2-1, with TRBD2 identical over 9 bases. Losses at the gene ends were 6 bases for V and 6 bases for J; bases not matched to a gene: 6. The CDR3 runs 13 residues. Germline CDR1 reads SQVTM; CDR2 reads ANQGSEA. Here the CDR3 reads CSVQGLASNEQFF. The CDR3 coding sequence is TGCAGCGTCCAGGGACTAGCTAGCAATGAGCAGTTCTTC.

J is TRBJ2-1 and V is TRBV30, with TRBD2 identical over 10 bases. Germline CDR1 reads GTSNPN; CDR2 reads SVGIG (reference sequence). The CDR3 extends over 12 amino acids. V shed 4 bases, J shed 8 bases, and the junction held 2 bases outside the gene matches. The CDR3 reads CAWTSGSHEQFF. The CDR3 bases are TGTGCCTGGACTAGCGGGAGCCATGAGCAGTTCTTC. The variable domain in full, completed from reference TRBV30 and TRBJ2-1, reads SQTIHQWPATLVQPVGSPLSLECTVEGTSNPNLYWYRQAAGRGLQLLFYSVGIGQISSEVPQNLSASRPQDRQFILSSKKLLLSDSGFYLCAWTSGSHEQFFGPGTRLTVL.

This clone turned up a few times. The chain has TRBV18 and TRBJ1-1; 8 bases fit TRBD1. The CDR3 runs to 15 residues. V lost 2 bases and J lost 8; bases outside the gene matches: 10. Germline V lookup: CDR1 KGHSH, CDR2 LQKENI. CDR3 nucleotides: TGTGCCAGCTCACCAAGGCCCAGGGGGCCAGAGGAAGCTTTCTTT. Protein product: CASSPRPRGPEEAFF.

V and J are TRBV30 and TRBJ1-2, with D perhaps matching TRBD1 (5 bases). Germline V gene sequence: CDR1 GTSNPN, CDR2 SVGIG (reference sequence). This CDR3 is 11 amino acids long. The V and J ends lost 3 bases and 8 bases respectively, with 10 bases between them. The CDR3 region is CAWRSGDGYTF. The CDR3 DNA is TGTGCCTGGAGGAGCGGGGACGGCTACACCTTC.

In its sample, this clone was seen many times. V usage is TRBV7-9 and J usage is TRBJ1-4, with unresolved D. CDR3 size: 13 residues. Trimming took 1 base from V and 4 from J, leaving 4 bases between them. In germline, CDR1 is SEHNR, CDR2 FQNEAQ (reference sequence). CDR3 nucleotide sequence: TGTGCCAGCAGCTTAGAGTTTAATGAAAAACTGTTTTTT. The encoded protein is CASSLEFNEKLFF.

The chain carries TRBV4-1 and TRBJ2-3; no firm D call. CDR1 and CDR2 from the germline V gene are MGHRA and YSYEKL. The CDR3 is 17 residues long. The germline V and J ends were trimmed by 1 base and 0 bases, with 14 bases remaining between them. The CDR3 DNA reads TGCGCCAGCAGCCAAGTTCTCTTCCCTTCTAGCACAGATACGCAGTATTTT. Protein: CASSQVLFPSSTDTQYF.

This clone was seen only a few times. The genes are TRBV7-2 and TRBJ1-6; 7 nucleotides align to TRBD1. The CDR3 is 15 residues long. Per the germline V gene, CDR1 is SGHTA and CDR2 is FQGNSA. V lost 4 bases to trimming and J lost 8 bases; unmatched junction nucleotides: 8. CDR3 protein: CASSSPQGGHSPLHF. The DNA for the CDR3 is TGTGCCAGCAGCTCCCCGCAGGGGGGGCATTCACCCCTCCACTTT.

The V gene is TRBV4-1, the J gene TRBJ1-2; D not resolved. CDR3 length equals 16 residues. V gave up 0 bases and J gave up 4 bases, with 15 bases separating them. CDR1 is MGHRA and CDR2 is YSYEKL in the germline V gene. CDR3 loop: CASSQEIAPGSYGYTF. DNA of the CDR3: TGCGCCAGCAGCCAAGAGATCGCCCCTGGGAGCTATGGCTACACCTTC.

This clone was picked up a small number of times. This chain links TRBV5-1 with TRBJ2-2; D remains ambiguous. Germline CDR1 SGHRS, CDR2 YFSETQ. CDR3 length: 13 residues. Deletions cut 0 bases from V and 5 bases from J, with 5 bases between. DNA of the CDR3: TGCGCCAGCAGCTTGGAGGGAACCGGGGAGCTGTTTTTT. This gives the protein CASSLEGTGELFF.

Regarding this clone: Within the sample, other DNA sequences also encode this same CDR3. The V call is TRBV4-1, the J call TRBJ2-3; D gene uncertain. This CDR3 spans 13 amino acids. V lost 2 bases and J lost 3, with 6 bases in between. Per the germline V gene, CDR1 is MGHRA and CDR2 is YSYEKL. This CDR3 reads CASSQPSTDTQYF. The CDR3 DNA sequence: TGCGCCAGCAGCCAACCCTCGACAGATACGCAGTATTTT.

V is TRBV11-2 and J is TRBJ1-2, with unresolved D. This CDR3 region has 15 residues. The germline V and J ends were trimmed by 1 base and 5 bases, with 14 bases remaining between them. Germline CDR1 is SGHAT and CDR2 is FQNNGV. For the CDR3, the DNA is TGTGCCAGCAGCTTAGCCGGGGTCCTAGGATATGGCTACACCTTC. Its translation: CASSLAGVLGYGYTF.